A single sample gave rise to the 12 T cell receptor beta chains below, sequenced in a study of shared clonotypes between healthy human individuals. Using immunoSEQ multiplex PCR, the repertoire was profiled, and TCRdb retains in-frame clones only, with some absent. The sample holds fewer than 1.8 million clones, 98% seen once. Source material: naive CD4+ T cells sorted from blood. Subset noted: CD45RA+ positively selected. Every receptor here comes from a man younger than 40 in good health.

To note about this clone: Other nucleotide sequences from this sample produce the same CDR3. The chain couples TRBV9 to TRBJ2-1; the D call may be TRBD1 or TRBD2 (5 bases each). With 3 bases removed from V and 5 bases from J, the gap between germline ends came to 9 bases. CDR3 size: 13 residues. Germline V CDR1 and CDR2: SGDLS, YYNGEE. The CDR3 nucleotides are TGTGCCAGCAGCGCCGGGACCCACAATGAGCAGTTCTTC. It encodes CASSAGTHNEQFF.

The J gene is TRBJ2-7, the V gene TRBV7-3, with a possible D match to TRBD2 (6 bases). Trimming left V 2 bases short and J 3 bases short, with 14 bases between. CDR1 SGHTA and CDR2 FQGTGA come from the germline V gene. The CDR3 is 15 residues long. CDR3 bases: TGTGCCAGCAGCTTAGTGTCGGGAGAGGGCTACGAGCAGTACTTC. Encoded protein: CASSLVSGEGYEQYF.

This chain links TRBV7-9 with TRBJ2-3, with TRBD1 identical over 12 bases. The CDR3 consists of 17 residues. Trimming at V came to 3 bases and at J to 4 bases, leaving 8 bases not matched to a gene. From germline, CDR1 is SEHNR and CDR2 FQNEAQ (reference sequence). The CDR3 region has the DNA TGTGCCAGCAGCTTGATAGGGGACAGGGGGCGCCCAGATACGCAGTATTTT. Its translation is CASSLIGDRGRPDTQYF. The whole variable domain, filled in from reference TRBV7-9 and TRBJ2-3, reads DTGVSQNPRHKITKRGQNVTFRCDPISEHNRLYWYRQTLGQGPEFLTYFQNEAQLEKSRLLSDRFSAERPKGSFSTLEIQRTEQGDSAMYLCASSLIGDRGRPDTQYFGPGTRLTVL.

The sample holds one count of this clone. The chain has TRBV11-3 and TRBJ2-3, with a weak D call TRBD2 (6 bases). This CDR3 region has 14 residues. Germline CDR1 SGHNT, CDR2 YENEEA. V gave up 4 bases and J gave up 2 bases, with 10 bases separating them. CDR3 sequence (DNA): TGTGCCAGCAGCTCCGGGAGAATCACAGATACGCAGTATTTT. Translated: CASSSGRITDTQYF.

This chain joins TRBV27 and TRBJ2-1; TRBD1 matches at 9 bases. V lost 2 bases and J lost 6; bases outside the gene matches: 8. The CDR3 extends over 16 amino acids. CDR1 and CDR2 (germline): MNHEY, SMNVEV (reference sequence). In DNA form, the CDR3 reads TGTGCCAGCAGTTTACGCCGGGACAGGGACTCCAATGAGCAGTTCTTC. Amino acids: CASSLRRDRDSNEQFF.

The rearrangement links TRBV18 to TRBJ1-2; D may be TRBD1 (6 bases). V lost 2 bases and J lost 2, with 12 bases in between. The CDR3 totals 15 residues. Per germline, CDR1 KGHSH and CDR2 LQKENI. CDR3 coding DNA: TGTGCCAGCTCACCAAAGGGGGGAGCAAACTATGGCTACACCTTC. This codes for CASSPKGGANYGYTF.

The J gene is TRBJ2-7, the V gene TRBV23-1; TRBD1 matches at 10 bases. TRBV23-1 is an ORF for which the function is uncertain. CDR3 length: 16 amino acids. Unmatched junction bases numbered 7, after V lost 3 bases and J lost 2 bases. The CDR3 DNA follows: TGCGCCAGCAGTCATCTCCCGGGACAGGGGCCCTACGAGCAGTACTTC. Translating it yields CASSHLPGQGPYEQYF.

The sample holds one count of this clone. The chain employs TRBV6-5 and TRBJ1-2; D is unresolved. V lost 9 bases, J lost 5 bases, and 19 bases lay in between. The CDR3 length is 14 residues. CDR1 is MNHEY, CDR2 SVGAGI, per germline. CDR3 bases: TGTGCCAGTGCGGAGACCCCCCCGCCTTATGGCTACACCTTC. This translates into CASAETPPPYGYTF.

The chain joins TRBV28 to TRBJ2-5; 8 nucleotides align to TRBD1. The germline gives CDR1 MDHEN, CDR2 SYDVKM. CDR3 length: 15 amino acids. The ends lost 6 bases at V and 10 bases at J; junction bases unmatched: 16. CDR3 in amino acids: CASSPGGQDPHHQYF. The DNA of the CDR3 is TGTGCCAGCAGCCCAGGGGGACAGGACCCCCACCACCAGTACTTC. Variable domain in full (rest from reference TRBV28 and TRBJ2-5): DVKVTQSSRYLVKRTGEKVFLECVQDMDHENMFWYRQDPGLGLRLIYFSYDVKMKEKGDIPEGYSVSREKKERFSLILESASTNQTSMYLCASSPGGQDPHHQYFGPGTRLLVL.

This chain connects TRBV23-1 to TRBJ2-3; the D call may be TRBD1 or TRBD2 (5 bases each). TRBV23-1 qualifies as an ORF whose function is uncertain. CDR3 length: 14 residues. The V end was cut by 10 bases, the J end by 2 bases, with 16 bases between. The CDR3 reads CATRGPSITDTQYF. The CDR3, as DNA: TGCGCCACCCGGGGACCGTCTATCACAGATACGCAGTATTTT.

The gene calls are TRBV29-1 and TRBJ2-3, with a tentative D call TRBD2 (6 bases). There are 12 residues in the CDR3. The germline V gene has CDR1 SQVTM and CDR2 ANQGSEA. V lost 7 bases and J lost 0, with 8 bases in between. CDR3 amino acids: CSERVSTDTQYF. In DNA form, the CDR3 reads TGCAGCGAGCGGGTTAGCACAGATACGCAGTATTTT.

The chain joins TRBV2 to TRBJ2-1; no clear D. CDR1 and CDR2 (germline): SNHLY, FYNNEI. The CDR3 spans 15 residues. Trimming took 7 bases from V and 0 from J, leaving 13 bases between them. CDR3 sequence (DNA): TGTGCCAGCACGGCACGCAGGAGCTCCTACAATGAGCAGTTCTTC. It codes for CASTARRSSYNEQFF.